The rows below give T cell receptor beta chains drawn from one sample of a study of high-grade serous ovarian cancer treatment subgroups. Profiling relied on immunoSEQ multiplex PCR, and the TCRdb table lists in-frame clones only, not all of them. The sample lists about 10,000 clones, around 68% occurring once. Sequencing was carried out using tumor tissue. The receptors shown here come from a human donor with high-grade serous ovarian cancer. The CDR3 runs from the conserved cysteine through the conserved F or W. Clone size, where shown, is once, few, many, or a class for clones that have expanded.

CDR3aa,v_gene,j_gene,abundance
CASSLARGLVYEQYF,TRBV7-8,TRBJ2-7,once
CASSRWLGGQGSSSGNTIYF,TRBV4-3,TRBJ1-3,NA
CASSQGGGGYNEQFF,TRBV4-3,TRBJ2-1,NA
CAWSADEQYF,TRBV30,TRBJ2-7,few
CASSPTGFSYEQYF,TRBV4-3,TRBJ2-7,NA
CASSLARLAAGPGELFF,TRBV11-1,TRBJ2-2,NA
CASSIQGLHNEKLFF,TRBV19,TRBJ1-4,NA
CAWSETTEKLFF,TRBV30,TRBJ1-4,few
CASSPADPGQVSYNEQFF,TRBV7-2,TRBJ2-1,NA
CAWRVPSPGELFF,TRBV30,TRBJ2-2,NA
CASSTSDTQYF,TRBV27,TRBJ2-3,NA
CASSQGLAETQYF,TRBV4-1,TRBJ2-5,NA
CASSHPLAGHSYNEQFF,TRBV4-2,TRBJ2-1,NA
CASSLGGGNQPQHF,TRBV7-9,TRBJ1-5,NA
CASSPLGGGFNTEAFF,TRBV28,TRBJ1-1,once
CASSGGTSADTQYF,TRBV5-1,TRBJ2-3,NA
CASSTDGEAYGYTF,TRBV5-1,TRBJ1-2,NA
CASSSLSGGPYNEQFF,TRBV13,TRBJ2-1,NA
CASSIAASGSGEQYF,TRBV19,NA,NA
CASSLRQGGGNTIYF,TRBV5-4,TRBJ1-3,NA
CASSQDLGGNYGYTF,TRBV14,TRBJ1-2,medium-sized
CASRSDSATNEKLFF,TRBV19,TRBJ1-4,NA
CASSPTSGRAAEQYF,TRBV7-2,TRBJ2-7,few
CASSQLPGQASDEQYF,TRBV4-1,TRBJ2-7,medium-sized
CAISGPQREGLRSSYEQYF,TRBV10-3,TRBJ2-7,NA
CASSLASFDRGWSNEQFF,TRBV7-9,TRBJ2-1,NA
CASRRDGRAGNEQFF,TRBV19,TRBJ2-1,NA
CASSLPTGTTKTEQYF,TRBV11-1,TRBJ2-7,few
CASSPRTSYNEQFF,TRBV19,TRBJ2-1,few
CASSSSPPYEQYF,TRBV27,TRBJ2-7,NA
CASSPRGTSGREAFF,TRBV18,TRBJ1-1,medium-sized
CASSPTGGSGRAVGELFF,TRBV7-8,TRBJ2-2,NA
CASSIAPVSSYEQFF,TRBV19,TRBJ2-1,NA
CASSGRDTDSYEQYF,TRBV7-3,TRBJ2-7,few
CASSLTSGSNSYNEQFF,TRBV7-2,TRBJ2-1,NA
CASSLVRLAGSAGELFF,TRBV7-9,TRBJ2-2,NA
CASSLKGLNTEAFF,TRBV7-9,TRBJ1-1,NA
CASSLAAGSYNEQFF,TRBV7-3,TRBJ2-1,NA
CASSVISGNEQFF,TRBV9,TRBJ2-1,NA
CASRGSGPEQYF,TRBV6-5,TRBJ2-7,NA
CASSFRNTIYF,TRBV7-9,TRBJ1-3,NA
CASSDSVGSDTQYF,TRBV6-4,TRBJ2-3,NA
CASSVEGSDTQYF,TRBV9,TRBJ2-3,NA
CASSLGGKNQPQHF,TRBV13,TRBJ1-5,few
CASSLEIGELFF,TRBV7-2,TRBJ2-2,NA
CASSPRLVTQGSGNTIYF,TRBV18,TRBJ1-3,once
CASSLATVYSNQPQHF,TRBV7-2,TRBJ1-5,NA
CASSLTRDHGYTF,TRBV7-9,TRBJ1-2,NA
CASSSSGRGYGYTF,TRBV6-5,TRBJ1-2,NA
CASSSGQGGEKLFF,TRBV27,TRBJ1-4,NA
CSVGTGTYEQYF,TRBV29-1,NA,NA
CASSPRQGRPDEQYF,TRBV18,TRBJ2-7,NA
CAISESTSGYNEQFF,TRBV10-3,TRBJ2-1,NA
CASSITFGHTYEQYF,TRBV19,TRBJ2-7,NA
CASSEAGAISETQYF,TRBV25-1,TRBJ2-5,NA
CASSVAGLRRGGATDTQYF,TRBV9,TRBJ2-3,once
CASSFLFGQGQAYTF,TRBV5-1,TRBJ1-2,NA
CASSAQGTHTDTQYF,TRBV7-6,TRBJ2-3,NA
CASSLGNTGELFF,TRBV7-2,TRBJ2-2,NA
CASSYPPGRNSPLHF,TRBV6-6,TRBJ1-6,few